This T cell receptor (beta chain) was identified during a study of T cell responses to AZD1222 COVID-19 vaccine. General study findings and limits: Spike-wide coverage was observed for vaccine-associated CD4 TCRs, with dominant responses at 160-218 and 743-854.

Data came from immunoSEQ multiplex PCR; TCRdb stores just in-frame clones and leaves some out. The sample carries about 59,000 clones, 89% recorded once. The CDR3 sequence is 15 residues long. V lost 1 base to trimming and J lost 2 bases, with 13 bases between them. Germline assignment: CDR1 SGHDT and CDR2 YYEEEE. About this clone: Its antigen remains unidentified.

This TCR came from an adult who received the AZD1222 COVID-19 vaccine. The rearrangement uses TRBV5-6 and TRBJ2-7, with D possibly matching TRBD1 (6 bases). Sample: peripheral blood, taken 28 days after the second AZD1222 dose. DNA of the CDR3: TGTGCCAGCAGCTTGCTCGGGACACAAGCCTACGAGCAGTACTTC. This encodes CASSLLGTQAYEQYF. Full variable domain (rest looked up from reference TRBV5-6 and TRBJ2-7): DAGVTQSPTHLIKTRGQQVTLRCSPKSGHDTVSWYQQALGQGPQFIFQYYEEEERQRGNFPDRFSGHQFPNYSSELNVNALLLGDSALYLCASSLLGTQAYEQYFGPGTRLTVT.